Reported below is one T cell receptor beta chain. Its antigen is as yet unknown. This specimen comes from a study of shared clonotypes between healthy human individuals. Study in general: Donors consisted of two women and three men between 18 and 49. General study points: Limitation of the genetic and exposure-history diversity represented came from the few donors.

V was pared by 4 bases and J by 5 bases, with 15 bases between. The CDR3 is 15 amino acids. Germline assignment: CDR1 SGHRS and CDR2 YFSETQ. The assay used deep level. Profiled with immunoSEQ multiplex PCR; TCRdb holds only in-frame clones, not every one. The profile shows about 960,000 clones, about 80% of them singletons. Naive CD4+ cells were CD45RA-selected; the remaining cells were memory. The chain recombines TRBV5-1 with TRBJ2-2; D not certain. Specimen: memory CD4+ T cells sorted from blood. As to subset: CD45RA-negative fraction. The sequence derives from a man between 18 and 29 years old in good health. The CDR3 protein is CASSQRTGKTGELFF. The CDR3, as DNA: TGCGCCAGCAGCCAGAGAACGGGCAAGACCGGGGAGCTGTTTTTT.